This T cell receptor beta chain was captured by sequencing in a study of T-cell reconstitution after alpha-beta-depleted transplantation in children. Germline V gene data show CDR1 as MGHRA and CDR2 as YSYEKL. Germline trimming cut 3 bases from V and 2 bases from J; bases unmatched to any gene: 13. CDR3 length equals 20 residues. Study outcomes and limitations: The origin of alpha-beta T cells about two months after transplant was reportedly several hundred expanded graft clones. At the one-year point after transplant, T-cell counts and TCRbeta diversity were found to come mostly from T cells that had been newly produced.

The authors prepared the TCRbeta library with unique molecular identifiers. One entry per CDR3 protein, called by TCRdb with MiXCR from the PCR reads. The sample includes some 48,000 distinct CDR3 sequences, approximately 6% of them seen just once. The table lists this clonotype with many counts. Antigen unknown. This clonotype was obtained from a female patient younger than 10 who had a stem cell transplant for aplastic anemia, so the T cells may come from the graft donor. The specimen was PBMCs, mostly from graft donor cells, collected 60 days after TCRalphabeta/CD19-depleted stem cell transplant. The genes are TRBV4-1 and TRBJ2-5, with TRBD2 identical over 15 bases. The CDR3 DNA follows: TGCGCCAGCAGCCAGGGAAATCGCGGGGGACTAGCGGGGGGTCAAGAGACCCAGTACTTC. It translates to CASSQGNRGGLAGGQETQYF.